Following are 16 T cell receptor beta chains from one sample sequenced in a study of siplizumab effects on memory and regulatory T cells. The repertoire was sequenced with immunoSEQ multiplex PCR; TCRdb's copy has only in-frame clones and lacks some. The data show some 100,000 clones, about 93% seen once. Sequencing was performed on Tregs sorted from blood. Receptor source: a human donor in good health.

The chain uses TRBV27 and TRBJ2-7; 12 bases map to TRBD2. J lost 3 bases, V lost 2 bases, and 5 bases had no gene match. The CDR3 covers 16 residues. Germline V gene lookup returns CDR1 MNHEY and CDR2 SMNVEV (reference sequence). The CDR3 spells CASSLTRLAGVYEQYF. The CDR3, as DNA: TGTGCCAGCAGTTTAACCAGACTAGCGGGAGTCTACGAGCAGTACTTC.

This clone was counted once. The rearrangement uses TRBV5-1 and TRBJ2-7; 11 bases map to TRBD2. The CDR3 has 15 amino acids. Germline V gene data show CDR1 as SGHRS and CDR2 as YFSETQ. With V trimmed by 5 bases and J by 2 bases, 6 bases remained unmatched. CDR3 coding DNA: TGCGCCAGCAGATCCGGGACTAGCGGACCCTACGAGCAGTACTTC. Its translation is CASRSGTSGPYEQYF.

The chain recombines TRBV7-9 with TRBJ1-4; possible D gene TRBD1, 6 bases. The V gene's germline CDR1 is SEHNR and CDR2 FQNEAQ (reference sequence). This CDR3 region has 15 residues. The ends were cut back, 5 bases at V and 6 bases at J, with 16 bases in the middle. The DNA for the CDR3 is TGTGCCAGCAGCCTCGACAGGCGGCCCGATGAAAAACTGTTTTTT. Its translation is CASSLDRRPDEKLFF.

On this clone: The sample has other DNA sequences that encode this CDR3 too. The genes are TRBV6-6 and TRBJ2-7; no clear D gene. Germline CDR1 MNHNY, CDR2 SVGAGI (reference sequence). The CDR3 runs 12 residues. V was cut by 2 bases and J by 3 bases, with 5 bases left in between. CDR3 amino acids: CASSYRDYEQYF. The CDR3 DNA reads TGTGCCAGCAGTTACCGAGACTACGAGCAGTACTTC.

In nucleotides, the CDR3 is TGTGCCAGCAAGGCGCGGTGGGGAGTCTACACCTTC. Protein sequence: CASKARWGVYTF. The chain joins TRBV2 to TRBJ1-2; D is uncertain. Trimming left V 7 bases short and J 10 bases short, with 16 bases between. Germline V gene data show CDR1 as SNHLY and CDR2 as FYNNEI. The CDR3 spans 12 residues.

This chain connects TRBV11-3 to TRBJ2-3; the match to TRBD2 covers 9 bases. Germline V lookup: CDR1 SGHNT, CDR2 YENEEA. The CDR3 loop spans 16 amino acids. V dropped 0 bases and J dropped 3; count of bases not matched to a gene: 4. In DNA form, the CDR3 reads TGTGCCAGCAGCTTAGATCCAGCGGGAGGAACAGATACGCAGTATTTT. It translates to CASSLDPAGGTDTQYF. The entire variable domain, with the rest obtained from reference TRBV11-3 and TRBJ2-3, is as follows: EAGVVQSPRYKIIEKKQPVAFWCNPISGHNTLYWYLQNLGQGPELLIRYENEEAVDDSQLPKDRFSAERLKGVDSTLKIQPAELGDSAVYLCASSLDPAGGTDTQYFGPGTRLTVL.

The chain is built from TRBV28 and TRBJ2-1; TRBD2 agrees at 11 bases. V trimming: 8 bases; J trimming: 7 bases; junction bases outside the gene matches: 16. The CDR3 has 17 amino acids. In germline, CDR1 is MDHEN, CDR2 SYDVKM. CDR3 loop: CASGNPRARLAGNEQFF. CDR3 in DNA: TGTGCCAGCGGGAACCCCAGGGCACGACTAGCGGGGAATGAGCAGTTCTTC. Supplemented by reference TRBV28 and TRBJ2-1, the full variable domain reads DVKVTQSSRYLVKRTGEKVFLECVQDMDHENMFWYRQDPGLGLRLIYFSYDVKMKEKGDIPEGYSVSREKKERFSLILESASTNQTSMYLCASGNPRARLAGNEQFFGPGTRLTVL.

The chain's CDR3 is CASGWGDLSYNEQFF. The CDR3 nucleotides read TGTGCCAGCGGGTGGGGGGACCTCTCCTACAATGAGCAGTTCTTC. The chain combines TRBV9 with TRBJ2-1; possibly TRBD2 for D (6 bases). V was shortened by 7 bases and J by 0 bases, with 14 bases between the two germline ends. CDR1 and CDR2 from the germline V gene are SGDLS and YYNGEE. The CDR3 loop spans 15 amino acids.

The chain joins TRBV7-2 to TRBJ2-1, with D uncertain. V lost 3 bases, J lost 0 bases, and 9 bases lay in between. The germline V gene has CDR1 SGHTA and CDR2 FQGNSA. The CDR3 is made up of 15 amino acids. As DNA, the CDR3 is TGTGCCAGCAGCTTTCAGTTAAGCTCCTACAATGAGCAGTTCTTC. Its protein product is CASSFQLSSYNEQFF.

This sequence joins TRBV11-2 and TRBJ1-2, with D possibly TRBD1 on 6 matching bases. Trimming left V 1 base short and J 0 bases short, with 15 bases between. The CDR3 extends over 17 amino acids. CDR1 is SGHAT and CDR2 is FQNNGV in the germline V gene. CDR3: CASSLGGGRRANYGYTF. In DNA form, the CDR3 reads TGTGCCAGCAGCTTAGGTGGGGGCCGTCGAGCTAACTATGGCTACACCTTC.

This clone is a singleton in its sample. The chain is built from TRBV11-1 and TRBJ2-3, with unresolved D. Germline CDR1 and CDR2: SGHAT and FQDESV (reference sequence). Trimming removed 5 bases at V and 1 base at J, with 22 bases between. The CDR3 loop spans 18 amino acids. The CDR3 region has the DNA TGTGCCAGCAGCCCCGGCCCATTCCCGGCTCCCGGCACAGATACGCAGTATTTT. Translating it yields CASSPGPFPAPGTDTQYF.

There are a few counts of this clone. V and J are TRBV28 and TRBJ1-2, with unresolved D. Germline CDR1 MDHEN, CDR2 SYDVKM. Trimming removed 8 bases at V and 2 bases at J, with 6 bases between. CDR3 length: 11 residues. CDR3 in amino acids: CASGQNYGYTF. The CDR3 DNA follows: TGTGCCAGCGGGCAGAACTATGGCTACACCTTC.

DNA of the CDR3: TGCGCCAGCAGCTTGGTGGGGTATCGGCACACTGAAGCTTTCTTT. Translation gives CASSLVGYRHTEAFF. V gene TRBV5-1 combines with J gene TRBJ1-1; D gene ambiguous. Trimming left V 0 bases short and J 3 bases short, with 12 bases between. CDR1 SGHRS and CDR2 YFSETQ come from the germline V gene. This CDR3 contains 15 residues.

The chain carries TRBV10-3 and TRBJ2-5, with 8 bases identical to TRBD1. CDR1 and CDR2 from the germline V gene are ENHRY and SYGVKD. The ends lost 5 bases at V and 5 bases at J; junction bases unmatched: 4. This CDR3 contains 13 residues. CDR3 nucleotides: TGTGCCATCAGTAGGACAGGGCCGGAGACCCAGTACTTC. This translates into CAISRTGPETQYF.

The table lists this clone with a count of one. The rearrangement links TRBV5-1 to TRBJ2-3; D possibly corresponds to TRBD1 (6 bases). The CDR3 contains 13 residues. In germline, CDR1 is SGHRS, CDR2 YFSETQ. V shed 4 bases and J shed 6 bases, with 12 bases lying between them. The CDR3 sequence is CASSNTGSDTQYF. The CDR3 DNA reads as TGCGCCAGCAGCAACACAGGGTCCGATACGCAGTATTTT.

The CDR3 region has the DNA TGTGCCAGCTCACCGAACCTGGGACTAGCACACGAGCAGTACTTC. It translates to CASSPNLGLAHEQYF. The chain couples TRBV18 to TRBJ2-7; 9 bases line up with TRBD2. V trimming: 3 bases; J trimming: 5 bases; junction bases outside the gene matches: 8. CDR3 length equals 15 residues. CDR1 KGHSH and CDR2 LQKENI come from the germline V gene.